Below, 14 T cell receptor beta chains from the same sample are listed, as sequenced in a study of T cell responses to AZD1222 COVID-19 vaccine. The repertoire was sequenced with immunoSEQ multiplex PCR; TCRdb's copy has only in-frame clones and lacks some. The clone table shows over 140,000 clones, with the ten largest holding around 2.2%. The sequenced material came from peripheral blood. These TCRs come from an adult in good health.

The chain uses TRBV3-1 (or the pseudogene TRBV3-2) and TRBJ2-2, with TRBD2 as a possible D gene (6 bases). With 8 bases removed from V and 4 bases from J, the gap between germline ends came to 17 bases. The CDR3 extends over 15 amino acids. Germline lookup yields CDR1 LGHDT and CDR2 YNNKEL (reference sequence). CDR3 sequence reads: CASLGRAGSTGELFF. The CDR3 nucleotides read TGTGCCAGCCTAGGCAGGGCGGGGAGCACCGGGGAGCTGTTTTTT.

The V call is TRBV3-1 (or the pseudogene TRBV3-2), the J call TRBJ1-1; D is possibly TRBD1 (6 bases). The V gene lost 4 bases and the J gene lost 1 base, with 13 bases spanning the gap. Germline-derived CDR1 and CDR2 are LGHDT and YNNKEL (reference sequence). The CDR3 consists of 15 residues. The CDR3 DNA reads as TGTGCCAGCAGCCTCCAACAGGGTCCGAACACTGAAGCTTTCTTT. As protein: CASSLQQGPNTEAFF.

The chain joins TRBV6-2 or TRBV6-3 to TRBJ1-5, with a tentative D call TRBD1 (6 bases). CDR1 and CDR2 from the germline V gene are MNHEY and SVGEGT. V dropped 2 bases and J dropped 4 bases, with 9 bases sitting between them. The CDR3 loop spans 14 amino acids. The CDR3 spells CASSYRDINQPQHF. Written as DNA, the CDR3 is TGTGCCAGCAGTTACCGGGACATTAATCAGCCCCAGCATTTT.

This rearrangement joins TRBV27 to TRBJ2-6, with TRBD2 identical over 7 bases. The V and J ends lost 9 bases and 4 bases, in that order; junction bases with no gene match: 6. This CDR3 region has 14 residues. Germline CDR1 MNHEY, CDR2 SMNVEV (reference sequence). CDR3 bases: TGTGCCAGTTTGGGGGGGGTCGGGGCCAACGTCCTGACTTTC. Residues: CASLGGVGANVLTF.

The genes are TRBV9 and TRBJ1-1; TRBD1 matches at 7 bases. The CDR3 runs to 14 residues. The germline V gene has CDR1 SGDLS and CDR2 YYNGEE. V shed 4 bases, J shed 4 bases, and the junction held 7 bases outside the gene matches. DNA of the CDR3: TGTGCCAGCAGCATACGCGACAGGGCCACTGAAGCTTTCTTT. This codes for CASSIRDRATEAFF. Full variable domain (remainder filled in from reference TRBV9 and TRBJ1-1): DSGVTQTPKHLITATGQRVTLRCSPRSGDLSVYWYQQSLDQGLQFLIQYYNGEERAKGNILERFSAQQFPDLHSELNLSSLELGDSALYFCASSIRDRATEAFFGQGTRLTVV.

The gene calls are TRBV7-3 and TRBJ2-5; 8 nucleotides align to TRBD2. The CDR3 length is 16 residues. With 5 bases clipped from V and 5 bases from J, the junction kept 13 bases outside the gene matches. Germline V gene data show CDR1 as SGHTA and CDR2 as FQGTGA. CDR3 residues: CASSVLAGDYRETQYF. The CDR3 DNA follows: TGTGCCAGCAGCGTCCTAGCGGGCGACTACCGGGAGACCCAGTACTTC.

The genes are TRBV3-1 (or the pseudogene TRBV3-2) and TRBJ2-1; 14 bases are a match to TRBD2. The CDR3 is 19 residues long. Per germline, CDR1 LGHDT and CDR2 YNNKEL (reference sequence). With V trimmed by 0 bases and J by 5 bases, 9 bases remained unmatched. The CDR3 spells CASSQEGVGGLAGDNEQFF. DNA of the CDR3: TGTGCCAGCAGCCAAGAAGGAGTAGGGGGACTAGCGGGGGACAATGAGCAGTTCTTC.

This chain joins TRBV18 and TRBJ1-3; TRBD1 might be the D (6 bases). The CDR3 extends over 14 amino acids. Trimming pared 9 bases from V and 2 bases from J, leaving 14 bases between. Per germline, CDR1 KGHSH and CDR2 LQKENI. Here the CDR3 reads CASSRGEAGNTIYF. CDR3 DNA: TGTGCCAGTTCCAGGGGAGAGGCTGGAAACACCATATATTTT.

The chain joins TRBV7-6 to TRBJ1-2; tentatively, D is TRBD1 (5 bases). Trimming shortened V by 5 bases and J by 4 bases, and 14 bases separated the two germline ends. The V gene's germline CDR1 is SGHVS and CDR2 FNYEAQ. There are 14 residues in the CDR3. The CDR3 nucleotides are TGTGCCAGCAGCCCTCAGACAGTTAGCTATGGCTACACCTTC. It is translated as CASSPQTVSYGYTF.

The rearrangement uses TRBV29-1 and TRBJ1-2; D call uncertain. This CDR3 has 12 residues. Deletions cut 2 bases from V and 4 bases from J, with 8 bases between. Germline V lookup: CDR1 SQVTM, CDR2 ANQGSEA. The CDR3 DNA reads as TGCAGCGTTGAATCTTCTAGCTATGGCTACACCTTC. This codes for CSVESSSYGYTF.

The genes are TRBV7-7 and TRBJ1-5; D is possibly TRBD1 (6 bases). CDR3 length equals 19 residues. From germline, CDR1 is SSHAT and CDR2 FNYEAQ (reference sequence). V lost 6 bases and J lost 1, with 25 bases in between. For the CDR3, the DNA is TGTGCCAGCAGATCCCATGCGCCACAGGGTGGGGGGAGCAATCAGCCCCAGCATTTT. Translation gives CASRSHAPQGGGSNQPQHF.

The chain is built from TRBV7-9 and TRBJ1-1, with 10 positions matching TRBD1. Germline lookup yields CDR1 SEHNR and CDR2 FQNEAQ (reference sequence). This CDR3 region has 14 residues. J was trimmed by 6 bases and V by 7 bases; bases with no gene match: 8. The CDR3 DNA reads as TGTGCCAGCAACGCGGGACAGGGGAAACCTGAAGCTTTCTTT. Translation gives CASNAGQGKPEAFF.

The rearrangement links TRBV27 to TRBJ2-5; D possibly corresponds to TRBD1 (6 bases). V lost 6 bases, J lost 0 bases, and 14 bases lay in between. CDR3 size: 15 residues. Looked up from germline, CDR1 is MNHEY and CDR2 is SMNVEV (reference sequence). CDR3 region: CASSHRVPYQETQYF. The CDR3, as DNA: TGTGCCAGCAGCCACAGGGTCCCCTACCAAGAGACCCAGTACTTC.

V and J are TRBV4-1 and TRBJ1-1; D is uncertain. The CDR3 runs 17 residues. Germline V gene data show CDR1 as MGHRA and CDR2 as YSYEKL. The V and J ends lost 0 bases and 0 bases respectively, with 14 bases between them. CDR3 coding DNA: TGCGCCAGCAGCCAAGAATTCCTAGGAGCAATGAACACTGAAGCTTTCTTT. It codes for CASSQEFLGAMNTEAFF.